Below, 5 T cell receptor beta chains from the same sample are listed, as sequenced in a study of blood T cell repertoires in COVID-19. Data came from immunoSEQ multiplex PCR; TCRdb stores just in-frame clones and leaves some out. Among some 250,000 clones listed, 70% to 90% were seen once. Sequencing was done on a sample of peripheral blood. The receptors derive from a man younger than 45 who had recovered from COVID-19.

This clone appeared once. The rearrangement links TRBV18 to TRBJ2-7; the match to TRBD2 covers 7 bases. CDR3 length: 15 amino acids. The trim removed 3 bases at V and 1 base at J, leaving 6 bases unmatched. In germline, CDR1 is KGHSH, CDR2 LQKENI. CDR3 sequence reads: CASSPHGGDSYEQYF. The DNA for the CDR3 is TGTGCCAGCTCACCCCATGGGGGGGATTCCTACGAGCAGTACTTC.

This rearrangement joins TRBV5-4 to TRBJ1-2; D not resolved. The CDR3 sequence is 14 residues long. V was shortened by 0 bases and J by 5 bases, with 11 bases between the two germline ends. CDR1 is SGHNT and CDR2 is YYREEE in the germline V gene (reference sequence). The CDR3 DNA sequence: TGTGCCAGCAGCTTGGGCGGCGGCCAATATGGCTACACCTTC. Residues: CASSLGGGQYGYTF. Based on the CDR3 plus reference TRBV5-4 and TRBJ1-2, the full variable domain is ETGVTQSPTHLIKTRGQQVTLRCSSQSGHNTVSWYQQALGQGPQFIFQYYREEENGRGNFPPRFSGLQFPNYSSELNVNALELDDSALYLCASSLGGGQYGYTFGSGTRLTVV.

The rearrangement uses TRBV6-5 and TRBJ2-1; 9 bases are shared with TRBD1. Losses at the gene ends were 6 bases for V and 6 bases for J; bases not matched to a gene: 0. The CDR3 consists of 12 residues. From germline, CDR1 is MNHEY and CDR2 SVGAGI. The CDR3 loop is CASRTGGNEQFF. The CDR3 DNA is TGTGCCAGCAGGACAGGGGGCAATGAGCAGTTCTTC.

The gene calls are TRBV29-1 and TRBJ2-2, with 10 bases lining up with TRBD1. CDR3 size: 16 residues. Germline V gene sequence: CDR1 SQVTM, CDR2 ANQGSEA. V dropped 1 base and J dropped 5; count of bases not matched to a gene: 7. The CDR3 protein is CSVEAGQGVGTGELFF. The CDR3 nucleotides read TGCAGCGTTGAAGCCGGACAGGGGGTCGGTACCGGGGAGCTGTTTTTT.

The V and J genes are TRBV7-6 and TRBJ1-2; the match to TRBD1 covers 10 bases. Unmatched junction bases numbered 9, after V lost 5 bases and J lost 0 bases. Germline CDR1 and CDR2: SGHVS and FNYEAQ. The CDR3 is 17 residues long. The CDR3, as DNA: TGTGCCAGCAGCCCTCGACAGGGGGCCCCTACTAACTATGGCTACACCTTC. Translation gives CASSPRQGAPTNYGYTF. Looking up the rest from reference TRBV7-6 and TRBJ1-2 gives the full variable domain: GAGVSQSPRYKVTKRGQDVALRCDPISGHVSLYWYRQALGQGPEFLTYFNYEAQQDKSGLPNDRFSAERPEGSISTLTIQRTEQRDSAMYRCASSPRQGAPTNYGYTFGSGTRLTVV.